This TCR beta chain emerged from a study of shared clonotypes between healthy human individuals. Positive CCR7 selection of CD45RO-negative cells yielded the naive CD8 cells, and terminally differentiated effector memory CD45RA+ cells were excluded. The CDR3 consists of 13 residues. After removal of 6 bases from V and 1 base from J, the junction contained 3 bases not matched to a gene. Germline V gives CDR1 MNHEY, CDR2 SVGAGI. About this clone itself: What it binds is unknown. This sample includes further DNA sequences coding for the same CDR3.

Study outcomes and limitations: Limited genetic and exposure-history diversity came from having few donors.

This table comes from immunoSEQ multiplex PCR, and its TCRdb copy is limited to in-frame clones, with some not included. The table shows about 2.2 million clones, with about 92% occurring only once. Sequenced input: naive CD8+ T cells from PBMCs. This TCR was recovered from a man aged 18 to 29 in good health. Some clones in this sample may be carry-over from other donors' samples. J is TRBJ2-7 and V is TRBV6-5; 7 nucleotides agree with TRBD1. The CDR3 bases are TGTGCCAGCAGCTACAGGGGTTCCTACGAGCAGTACTTC. It translates to CASSYRGSYEQYF.